The 8 T cell receptor beta chains given below trace back to one sample, sequenced in a study of blood T cell repertoires in COVID-19. The assay was immunoSEQ multiplex PCR, and TCRdb's table has in-frame clones only and misses some. The table lists about 240,000 clones, just under 85% of them singletons. The specimen sequenced was peripheral blood. The origin of the receptors is a woman over 75 with acute or convalescent COVID-19.

This chain joins TRBV2 and TRBJ1-5; D unresolved. The CDR3 extends over 13 amino acids. Looked up from germline, CDR1 is SNHLY and CDR2 is FYNNEI. The V end lost 2 bases, the J end lost 6 bases, and 8 bases lay between the germline ends. The CDR3 loop is CASSERGVQPQHF. The CDR3 coding sequence is TGTGCCAGCAGTGAACGGGGTGTTCAGCCCCAGCATTTT. Drawing the rest from reference TRBV2 and TRBJ1-5, the complete variable domain is EPEVTQTPSHQVTQMGQEVILRCVPISNHLYFYWYRQILGQKVEFLVSFYNNEISEKSEIFDDQFSVERPDGSNFTLKIRSTKLEDSAMYFCASSERGVQPQHFGDGTRLSIL.

J is TRBJ1-2 and V is TRBV27; 8 bases are shared with TRBD1. Germline V gives CDR1 MNHEY, CDR2 SMNVEV (reference sequence). V shed 6 bases and J 3 bases; nucleotides not matched to a gene: 6. CDR3 size: 14 residues. CDR3 amino acids: CASRRSGGDYGYTF. The CDR3, as DNA: TGTGCCAGCAGGCGGTCAGGGGGCGACTATGGCTACACCTTC.

The rearrangement links TRBV2 to TRBJ2-1; TRBD1 aligns across 7 bases. Trimming at V came to 5 bases and at J to 7 bases, leaving 14 bases not matched to a gene. The CDR3 runs to 16 residues. The germline V gene encodes CDR1 SNHLY and CDR2 FYNNEI. For the CDR3, the DNA is TGTGCCAGCAGTACCCCCGGGGACAGCTTTGGGAATGAGCAGTTCTTC. Amino acid sequence: CASSTPGDSFGNEQFF.

The rearrangement links TRBV10-3 to TRBJ2-1; 7 positions match TRBD1. Germline CDR1 and CDR2: ENHRY and SYGVKD. CDR3 length equals 14 residues. The trim removed 2 bases at V and 8 bases at J, leaving 6 bases unmatched. CDR3 residues: CAISEATGFYEQFF. The CDR3 DNA is TGTGCCATCAGTGAGGCGACAGGGTTTTATGAGCAGTTCTTC.

The chain couples TRBV6-6 to TRBJ2-1, with 11 bases fitting TRBD1. CDR3 size: 15 residues. The J segment lost 0 bases and the V segment lost 6 bases, leaving 1 base of the junction unmatched. Germline V gene sequence: CDR1 MNHNY, CDR2 SVGAGI (reference sequence). The CDR3 loop is CASRGTGGSYNEQFF. CDR3 bases: TGTGCCAGCAGAGGGACAGGGGGCTCCTACAATGAGCAGTTCTTC.

This chain links TRBV29-1 with TRBJ1-5; maybe TRBD1 (5 bases). CDR1 and CDR2 from the germline V gene are SQVTM and ANQGSEA. This CDR3 has 13 residues. The ends were cut back, 4 bases at V and 6 bases at J, with 13 bases in the middle. As DNA, the CDR3 is TGCAGCGTTGGGGGGGGTATGGGTCAGCCCCAGCATTTT. The encoded protein is CSVGGGMGQPQHF.

V usage is TRBV28 and J usage is TRBJ1-5, with TRBD1 matching over 7 bases. Trimming at V came to 6 bases and at J to 4 bases, leaving 9 bases not matched to a gene. Per the germline V gene, CDR1 is MDHEN and CDR2 is SYDVKM. CDR3 length equals 15 residues. Here the CDR3 reads CASSLGTVANQPQHF. The CDR3 DNA reads as TGTGCCAGCAGCCTTGGGACAGTAGCAAATCAGCCCCAGCATTTT.

This clone came up a few times. The CDR3 sequence is CASSLTRTARGTGELFF. Written as DNA, the CDR3 is TGTGCCAGCAGCTTAACGAGGACAGCCCGGGGCACCGGGGAGCTGTTTTTT. The gene calls are TRBV7-3 and TRBJ2-2, with D possibly matching TRBD1 (6 bases). This CDR3 region has 17 residues. CDR1 SGHTA and CDR2 FQGTGA come from the germline V gene. V lost 0 bases to trimming and J lost 4 bases, with 15 bases between them.